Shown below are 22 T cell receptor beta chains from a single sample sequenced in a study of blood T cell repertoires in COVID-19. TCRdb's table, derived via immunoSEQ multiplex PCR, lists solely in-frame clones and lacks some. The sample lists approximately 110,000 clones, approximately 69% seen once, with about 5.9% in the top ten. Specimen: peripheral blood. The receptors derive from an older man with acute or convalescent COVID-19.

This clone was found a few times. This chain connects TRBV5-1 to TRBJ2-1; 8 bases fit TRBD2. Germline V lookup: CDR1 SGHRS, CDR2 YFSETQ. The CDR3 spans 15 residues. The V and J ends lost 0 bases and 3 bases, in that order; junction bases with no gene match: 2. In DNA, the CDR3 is TGCGCCAGCAGCTTGGTTAGCGGGAACTACAATGAGCAGTTCTTC. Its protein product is CASSLVSGNYNEQFF.

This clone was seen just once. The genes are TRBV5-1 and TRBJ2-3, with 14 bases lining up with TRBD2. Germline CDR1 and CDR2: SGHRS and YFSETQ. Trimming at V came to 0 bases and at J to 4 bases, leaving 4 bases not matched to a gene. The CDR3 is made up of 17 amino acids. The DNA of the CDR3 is TGCGCCAGCAGCTTGGTCACGACTAGCGGGAGGGCAGATACGCAGTATTTT. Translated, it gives CASSLVTTSGRADTQYF.

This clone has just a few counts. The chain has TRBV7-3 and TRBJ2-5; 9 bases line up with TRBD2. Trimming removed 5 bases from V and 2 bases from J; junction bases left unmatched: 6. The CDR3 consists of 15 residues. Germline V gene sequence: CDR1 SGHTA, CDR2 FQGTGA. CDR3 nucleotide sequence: TGTGCCAGCAGCCCGGCGGGAGGGGTGCAAGAGACCCAGTACTTC. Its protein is CASSPAGGVQETQYF.

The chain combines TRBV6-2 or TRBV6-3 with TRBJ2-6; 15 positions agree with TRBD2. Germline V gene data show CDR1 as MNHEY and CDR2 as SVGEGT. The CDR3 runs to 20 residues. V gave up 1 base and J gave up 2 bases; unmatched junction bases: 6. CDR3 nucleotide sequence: TGTGCCAGCAGTTACTGGACTAGCGGGAGGGTACAGACTGGGGCCAACGTCCTGACTTTC. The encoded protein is CASSYWTSGRVQTGANVLTF.

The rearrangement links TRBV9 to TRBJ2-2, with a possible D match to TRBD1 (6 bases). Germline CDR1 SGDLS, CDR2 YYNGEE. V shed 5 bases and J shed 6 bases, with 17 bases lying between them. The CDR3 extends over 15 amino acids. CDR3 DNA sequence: TGTGCCAGCAGAAGGGACCCAGGGGATTCCGGGGAGCTGTTTTTT. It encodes CASRRDPGDSGELFF.

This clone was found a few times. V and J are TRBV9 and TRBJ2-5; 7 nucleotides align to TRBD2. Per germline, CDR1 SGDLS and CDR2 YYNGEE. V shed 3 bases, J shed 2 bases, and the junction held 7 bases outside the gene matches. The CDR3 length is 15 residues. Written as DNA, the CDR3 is TGTGCCAGCAGCGCGGAAGCGGGGCTACAAGAGACCCAGTACTTC. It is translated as CASSAEAGLQETQYF.

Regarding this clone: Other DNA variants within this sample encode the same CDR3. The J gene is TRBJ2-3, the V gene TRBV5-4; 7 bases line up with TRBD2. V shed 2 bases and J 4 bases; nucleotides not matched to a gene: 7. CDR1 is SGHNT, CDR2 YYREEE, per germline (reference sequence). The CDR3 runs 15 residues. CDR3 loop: CASSLRTSGSDTQYF. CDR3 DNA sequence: TGTGCCAGCAGCTTACGGACTAGTGGTTCAGATACGCAGTATTTT.

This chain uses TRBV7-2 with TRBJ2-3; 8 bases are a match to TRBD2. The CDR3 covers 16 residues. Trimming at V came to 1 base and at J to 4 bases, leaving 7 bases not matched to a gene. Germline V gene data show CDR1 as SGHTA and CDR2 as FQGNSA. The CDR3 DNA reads TGTGCCAGCAGCTTAGTATCTGGACTAGCCCCAGATACGCAGTATTTT. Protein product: CASSLVSGLAPDTQYF.

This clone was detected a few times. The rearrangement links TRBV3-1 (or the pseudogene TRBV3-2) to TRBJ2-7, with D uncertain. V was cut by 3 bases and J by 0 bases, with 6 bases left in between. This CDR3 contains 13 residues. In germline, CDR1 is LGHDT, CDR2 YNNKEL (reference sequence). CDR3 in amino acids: CASSHLGSYEQYF. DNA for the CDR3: TGTGCCAGCAGCCACCTAGGCTCCTACGAGCAGTACTTC.

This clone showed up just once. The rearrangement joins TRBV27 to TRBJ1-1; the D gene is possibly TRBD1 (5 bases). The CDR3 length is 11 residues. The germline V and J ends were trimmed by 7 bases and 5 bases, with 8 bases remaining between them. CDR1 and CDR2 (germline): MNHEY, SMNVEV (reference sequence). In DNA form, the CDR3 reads TGTGCCAGCACAGGGCGGACTGAAGCTTTCTTT. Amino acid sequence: CASTGRTEAFF.

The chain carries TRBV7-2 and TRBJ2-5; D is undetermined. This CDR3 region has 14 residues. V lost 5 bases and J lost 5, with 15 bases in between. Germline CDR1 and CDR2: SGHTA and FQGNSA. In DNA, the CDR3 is TGTGCCAGCAGCCCCCGGGTGGGTCGGGAGACCCAGTACTTC. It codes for CASSPRVGRETQYF.

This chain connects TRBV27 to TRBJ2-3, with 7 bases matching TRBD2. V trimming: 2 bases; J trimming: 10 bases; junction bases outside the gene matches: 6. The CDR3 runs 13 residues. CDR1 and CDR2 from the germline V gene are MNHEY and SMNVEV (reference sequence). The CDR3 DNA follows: TGTGCCAGCAGTTTAGAGCCGGGACTACCGCAGTATTTT. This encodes CASSLEPGLPQYF.

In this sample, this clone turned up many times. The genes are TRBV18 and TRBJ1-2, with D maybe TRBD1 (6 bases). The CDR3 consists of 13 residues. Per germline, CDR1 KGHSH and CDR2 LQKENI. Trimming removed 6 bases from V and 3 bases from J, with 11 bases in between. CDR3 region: CASSQEGDYGYTF. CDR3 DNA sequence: TGTGCCAGCTCCCAAGAGGGGGACTATGGCTACACCTTC.

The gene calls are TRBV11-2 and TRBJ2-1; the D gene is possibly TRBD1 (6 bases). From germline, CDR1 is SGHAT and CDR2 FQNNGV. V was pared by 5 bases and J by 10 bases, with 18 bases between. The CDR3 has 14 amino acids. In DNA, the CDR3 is TGTGCCAGCAGCACTGGGGGTGGGGGCTGGGAGCAGTTCTTC. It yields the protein CASSTGGGGWEQFF.

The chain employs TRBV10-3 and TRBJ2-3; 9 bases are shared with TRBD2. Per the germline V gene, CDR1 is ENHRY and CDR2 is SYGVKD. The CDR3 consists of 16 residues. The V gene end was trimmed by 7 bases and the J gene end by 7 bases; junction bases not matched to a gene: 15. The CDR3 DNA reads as TGTGCCATCACCCGGTCTCGTGCGGGAGGGCCCCATACGCAGTATTTT. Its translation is CAITRSRAGGPHTQYF.

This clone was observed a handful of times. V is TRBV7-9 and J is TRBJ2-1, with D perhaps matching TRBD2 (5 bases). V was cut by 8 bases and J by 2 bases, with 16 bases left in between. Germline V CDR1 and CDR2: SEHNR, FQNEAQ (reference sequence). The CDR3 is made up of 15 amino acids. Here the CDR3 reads CASLQAVGAYNEQFF. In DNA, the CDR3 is TGTGCCAGCCTGCAGGCGGTCGGGGCCTACAATGAGCAGTTCTTC.

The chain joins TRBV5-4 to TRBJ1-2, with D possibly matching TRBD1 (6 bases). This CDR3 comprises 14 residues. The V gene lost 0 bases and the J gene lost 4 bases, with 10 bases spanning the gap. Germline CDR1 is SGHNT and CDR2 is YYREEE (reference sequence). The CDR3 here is CASSLAGQSYGYTF. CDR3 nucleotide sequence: TGTGCCAGCAGCTTGGCCGGACAGAGCTATGGCTACACCTTC.

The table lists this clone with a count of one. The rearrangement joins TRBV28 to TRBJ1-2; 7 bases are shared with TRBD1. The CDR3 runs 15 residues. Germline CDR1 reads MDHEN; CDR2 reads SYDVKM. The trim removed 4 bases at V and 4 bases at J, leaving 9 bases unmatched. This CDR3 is CASSSTGEPAYGYTF. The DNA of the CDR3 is TGTGCCAGCAGTTCTACAGGGGAGCCCGCCTATGGCTACACCTTC.

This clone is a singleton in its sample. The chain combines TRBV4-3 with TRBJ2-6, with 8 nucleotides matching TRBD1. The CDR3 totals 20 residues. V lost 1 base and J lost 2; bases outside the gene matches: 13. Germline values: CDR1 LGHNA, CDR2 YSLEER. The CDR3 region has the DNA TGCGCCAGCAGCCAAGGGGGACCCGGGACAGGAATGACTGGGGCCAACGTCCTGACTTTC. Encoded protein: CASSQGGPGTGMTGANVLTF.

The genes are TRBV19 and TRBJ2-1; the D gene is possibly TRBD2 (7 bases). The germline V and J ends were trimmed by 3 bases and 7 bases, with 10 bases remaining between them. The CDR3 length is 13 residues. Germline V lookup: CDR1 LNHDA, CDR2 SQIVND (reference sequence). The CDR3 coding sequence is TGTGCCAGTAGTATTGCGGGGGCGAATGAGCAGTTCTTC. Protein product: CASSIAGANEQFF.

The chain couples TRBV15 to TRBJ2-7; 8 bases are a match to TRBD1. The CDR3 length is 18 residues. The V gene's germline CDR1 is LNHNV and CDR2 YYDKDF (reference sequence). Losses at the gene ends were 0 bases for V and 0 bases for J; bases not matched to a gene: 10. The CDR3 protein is CATSRDVPGGANSYEQYF. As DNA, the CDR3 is TGTGCCACCAGCAGAGATGTCCCAGGGGGCGCAAACTCCTACGAGCAGTACTTC.

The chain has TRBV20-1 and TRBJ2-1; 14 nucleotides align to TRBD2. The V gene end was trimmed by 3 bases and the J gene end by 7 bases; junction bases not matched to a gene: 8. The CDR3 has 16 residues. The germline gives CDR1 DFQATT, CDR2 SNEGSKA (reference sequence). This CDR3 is CSASAGTSGRINEQFF. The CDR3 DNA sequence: TGCAGTGCTAGTGCCGGGACTAGCGGGAGAATTAATGAGCAGTTCTTC.